One and the same sample provided the 3 T cell receptor beta chains below, sequenced in a study of breast tumors, draining lymph nodes, adjacent tissues. Breast cancer patients provided tissue from their axillary draining lymph nodes. Each CDR3 protein is one row after TCRdb ran MiXCR on the multiplex PCR reads. This table has over 250,000 distinct CDR3 sequences, more than 30% appearing once. The sample taken for sequencing was axillary lymph node tissue. Receptors were obtained from a female donor with breast cancer. Some clones in this sample may be carry-over from other donors' samples.

As to this clonotype: A read error is possible here, since a much larger clone lies one base away. The chain recombines TRBV20-1 with TRBJ2-7; 11 nucleotides match TRBD2. This CDR3 spans 16 amino acids. CDR1 DFQATT and CDR2 SNEGSKA come from the germline V gene (reference sequence). The junction had 6 bases not matched to a gene; V was cut back by 1 base and J by 1 base. The CDR3 sequence is CSARGPTSGGSYEQYF. The CDR3 DNA reads as TGCAGTGCTAGAGGCCCCACTAGCGGGGGTTCCTACGAGCAGTACTTC.

This clonotype was recorded many times. The gene calls are TRBV20-1 and TRBJ2-7, with TRBD2 identical over 11 bases. From germline, CDR1 is DFQATT and CDR2 SNEGSKA (reference sequence). The ends lost 0 bases at V and 3 bases at J; junction bases unmatched: 13. The CDR3 has 18 residues. The CDR3 spells CSARDPLTSGTAGYEQYF. The CDR3 region has the DNA TGCAGTGCTAGAGACCCGTTGACTAGCGGGACTGCCGGCTACGAGCAGTACTTC.

V usage is TRBV12-3 or TRBV12-4 and J usage is TRBJ1-2; a weak D match, TRBD1 (5 bases). The CDR3 is 12 amino acids. V lost 9 bases, J lost 2 bases, and 10 bases lay in between. The CDR3 DNA reads TGTGCCAGTGGGGGGGAGAACTATGGCTACACCTTC. Translation: CASGGENYGYTF.